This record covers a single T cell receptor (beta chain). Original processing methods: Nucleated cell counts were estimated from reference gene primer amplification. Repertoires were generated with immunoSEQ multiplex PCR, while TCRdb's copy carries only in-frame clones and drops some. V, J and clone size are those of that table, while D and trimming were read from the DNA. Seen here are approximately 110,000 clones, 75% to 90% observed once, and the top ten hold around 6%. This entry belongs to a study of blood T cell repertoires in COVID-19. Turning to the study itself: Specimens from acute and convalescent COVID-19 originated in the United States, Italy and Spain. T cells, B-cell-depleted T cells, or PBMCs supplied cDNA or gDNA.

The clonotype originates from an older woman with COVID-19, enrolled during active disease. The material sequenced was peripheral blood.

Here the CDR3 reads CASSPDGNTIYF. The CDR3 nucleotides read TGTGCCAGCAGCCCCGACGGGAACACCATATATTTT. The chain links TRBV11-3 to TRBJ1-3; no reliable D call. Trimming shortened V by 5 bases and J by 7 bases, and 9 bases separated the two germline ends. The CDR3 length is 12 residues. CDR1 is SGHNT and CDR2 is YENEEA in the germline V gene. The full variable domain, its missing parts supplied by reference TRBV11-3 and TRBJ1-3, is EAGVVQSPRYKIIEKKQPVAFWCNPISGHNTLYWYLQNLGQGPELLIRYENEEAVDDSQLPKDRFSAERLKGVDSTLKIQPAELGDSAVYLCASSPDGNTIYFGEGSWLTVV.